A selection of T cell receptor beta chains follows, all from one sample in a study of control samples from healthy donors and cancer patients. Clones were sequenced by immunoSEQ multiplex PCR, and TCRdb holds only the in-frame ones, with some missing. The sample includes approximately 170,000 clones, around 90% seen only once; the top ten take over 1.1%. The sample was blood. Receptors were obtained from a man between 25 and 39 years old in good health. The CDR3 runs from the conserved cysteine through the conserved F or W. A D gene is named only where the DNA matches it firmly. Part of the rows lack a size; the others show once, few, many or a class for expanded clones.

TGTGCCAGCAGTGAACAGGACAGCTATGGCTACACCTTC,CASSEQDSYGYTF,once,NA,TRBJ1-2,TRBV28
TGTGCCAGCAGCTACCCACCGGGACAGGGACGCACTGAAGCTTTCTTT,CASSYPPGQGRTEAFF,NA,TRBD1,TRBJ1-1,TRBV5-5
TGCGCCAGCAGCCAAGGCCAGGGGGCCTACGAGCAGTACTTC,CASSQGQGAYEQYF,NA,TRBD1,TRBJ2-7,TRBV4-1
TGTGCCAGCAGGGGTGGACAGGGCAACGAGCAGTACTTC,CASRGGQGNEQYF,NA,TRBD1,TRBJ2-7,TRBV12-3/TRBV12-4
TGTGCCAGCAGGCGAACCATATTGGGACAGGGGGTCGGATATGAGCAGTTCTTC,CASRRTILGQGVGYEQFF,NA,TRBD1,TRBJ2-1,TRBV6-6
TGTGCCAGCAGTTTACATGGCTACACCTTC,CASSLHGYTF,few,NA,TRBJ1-2,TRBV28
TGTGCCAGCAGACAATCCGGGACACCGAGTTCCTTCGAGCAGTACTTC,CASRQSGTPSSFEQYF,NA,NA,TRBJ2-7,TRBV13
TGTGCCAGCAGCTCGACTAGCGGGACCTCTAGCACAGATACGCAGTATTTT,CASSSTSGTSSTDTQYF,NA,TRBD2,TRBJ2-3,TRBV7-9
TGTGCCAGCAGCCCGATTATCTCTTGGGGAAACACTGAAGCTTTCTTT,CASSPIISWGNTEAFF,NA,NA,TRBJ1-1,TRBV11-2
TGTGCCAGCAGTGAGATCCGGGACTCCCAGCGGTACACTGAAGCTTTCTTT,CASSEIRDSQRYTEAFF,NA,NA,TRBJ1-1,TRBV2
TGTGCCTGGGGTACTAGCGGGATTCCCTACGAGCAGTACTTC,CAWGTSGIPYEQYF,NA,TRBD2,TRBJ2-7,TRBV30
TGTGCCAGTAGTATAGCTAGGGACCTGAACACTGAAGCTTTCTTT,CASSIARDLNTEAFF,NA,NA,TRBJ1-1,TRBV19
TGTGCCAGCAGTTACGGTGGAGTGGAAGCTTTCTTT,CASSYGGVEAFF,NA,NA,TRBJ1-1,TRBV6-5
TGTGCCAGCAGTGGGGTGGGCGGAGGGGGCGGCTACGAGCAGTACTTC,CASSGVGGGGGYEQYF,NA,NA,TRBJ2-7,TRBV27
TGTGCCAGCAGTTCCGGGCCTCATGGCTATGGCTACACCTTC,CASSSGPHGYGYTF,NA,NA,TRBJ1-2,TRBV28
TGTGCCACCAGTGACCGCCCCGGGCCCAGCAGGGCCGGGGAGCTGTTTTTT,CATSDRPGPSRAGELFF,NA,NA,TRBJ2-2,TRBV24-1
TGTGCCAGCAGTCCCCCCATCACCGGGGAGCTGTTTTTT,CASSPPITGELFF,NA,NA,TRBJ2-2,TRBV28
TGTGCCAGCAGCCCCCGTGGCGGATTATATGGCTACACCTTC,CASSPRGGLYGYTF,NA,NA,TRBJ1-2,TRBV7-3
TGTGCCAGCAGCGACCCAGGAAGCTGGGTTCAAGCTAACTATGGCTACACCTTC,CASSDPGSWVQANYGYTF,NA,NA,TRBJ1-2,TRBV9
TGTGCCAGCAACCTAGCGGCCCCGGTCCACGAGCAGTACTTC,CASNLAAPVHEQYF,NA,TRBD2,TRBJ2-7,TRBV3-1/TRBV3-2
TGTGCCAGCAGTTTGTATCAGGAGGTATACACCTTC,CASSLYQEVYTF,NA,NA,TRBJ1-2,TRBV28
TGTGCCACCAGCGCTCCCGGGACAGAAAGGGGTCAGCCCCAGCATTTT,CATSAPGTERGQPQHF,NA,TRBD1,TRBJ1-5,TRBV15
TGCGCCAGCAGCTTGCACAGGGCCAGTGAAGCTTTCTTT,CASSLHRASEAFF,NA,NA,TRBJ1-1,TRBV5-1